At least ten counts were recorded for the clone carrying this TCR beta chain. Thyroid ultrasound, orbital computed tomography, clinical symptoms, and serum thyroxine and TRAb underpinned diagnoses. This entry comes from a study of T cells in Graves' hyperthyroidism and ophthalmopathy. The CDR3 is 16 amino acids. The V gene end was trimmed by 6 bases and the J gene end by 3 bases; junction bases not matched to a gene: 8. RNA transcripts gave rise to amplified TCR beta CDR3 regions. HTBI primers drove first-round RT-PCR of the TCR CDR3. TCRdb re-called the multiplex PCR reads through MiXCR, storing one row per CDR3 protein. The sample has roughly 380,000 distinct CDR3 sequences, roughly 13% seen once; the top ten hold about 11%.

The sequenced material came from blood. The receptor comes from a woman aged 60-75 years with Graves' hyperthyroidism. The rearrangement joins TRBV12-3 or TRBV12-4 to TRBJ2-1; 10 bases map to TRBD2. In nucleotides, the CDR3 is TGTGCCAGCAGCTCAGGTAGCGGGAGGCTCTACAATGAGCAGTTCTTC. This encodes CASSSGSGRLYNEQFF.